This TCR beta chain is drawn from a study of T cell repertoires in cytomegalovirus infection. TCRdb independently ran MiXCR on the reads; one entry per CDR3 protein. The sample has around 170,000 distinct CDR3 sequences, under 15% seen once; the top ten hold 27%. V shed 7 bases and J shed 2 bases, with 14 bases lying between them. From germline, CDR1 is SQVTM and CDR2 ANQGSEA. The CDR3 totals 13 residues. This chain links TRBV29-1 with TRBJ1-1; a possible D gene is TRBD1 (5 bases). The source is a human donor in good health (CMV status not recorded). Some clones in this sample may be carry-over from other donors' samples. Input material: PBMCs. CDR3 sequence reads: CSAPSTDNTEAFF. As DNA, the CDR3 is TGCAGCGCTCCTTCGACAGACAACACTGAAGCTTTCTTT.